This passage covers 16 T cell receptor beta chains from one sample sequenced in a study of T cells in narcolepsy. Clones were sequenced by immunoSEQ multiplex PCR, and TCRdb holds only the in-frame ones, with some missing. The sample lists some 30,000 clones; 80% to 85% were seen once. Specimen: CD45RA- memory CD4+ T cells from PBMCs. All receptors derive from a human donor with narcolepsy.

The chain has TRBV19 and TRBJ1-2; 9 nucleotides agree with TRBD1. Germline assignment: CDR1 LNHDA and CDR2 SQIVND (reference sequence). The V and J ends lost 7 bases and 4 bases, in that order; junction bases with no gene match: 4. The CDR3 sequence is 13 residues long. CDR3 DNA: TGTGCCAGTACCTTACAGGGGGCCTATGGCTACACCTTC. Translation gives CASTLQGAYGYTF.

The chain combines TRBV14 with TRBJ2-2, with TRBD1 matching over 11 bases. V dropped 5 bases and J dropped 5; count of bases not matched to a gene: 10. CDR1 and CDR2 from the germline V gene are SGHDN and FVKESK. The CDR3 has 17 residues. The CDR3 DNA sequence: TGTGCCAGCAGCAAACGGACAGGGGGCGCGGGGACCGGGGAGCTGTTTTTT. Translated, it gives CASSKRTGGAGTGELFF.

Here the CDR3 DNA reads TGTGCCAGCAGTCAAGGACAGGACAATTCACCCCTCCACTTT. Amino acids: CASSQGQDNSPLHF. This chain uses TRBV7-7 with TRBJ1-6, with TRBD1 matching over 7 bases. This CDR3 contains 14 residues. CDR1 is SSHAT, CDR2 FNYEAQ, per germline (reference sequence). V dropped 6 bases and J dropped 7; count of bases not matched to a gene: 6.

This clone was seen a few times. The chain is built from TRBV6-5 and TRBJ1-1; D gene uncertain. The CDR3 consists of 13 residues. Trimming took off 2 bases at V and 8 bases at J, with 12 bases between the two ends. Germline V lookup: CDR1 MNHEY, CDR2 SVGAGI. The CDR3 DNA is TGTGCCAGCAGTTACCCGCCGCCGGCGGAAGCTTTCTTT. Residues: CASSYPPPAEAFF.

This clone was found a few times. This chain uses TRBV5-1 with TRBJ1-1; D remains ambiguous. V shed 0 bases and J shed 7 bases, with 7 bases lying between them. The CDR3 consists of 12 residues. Germline loops: CDR1 SGHRS, CDR2 YFSETQ. The CDR3 sequence is CASSLESGEAFF. DNA for the CDR3: TGCGCCAGCAGCTTGGAGAGTGGTGAAGCTTTCTTT.

The chain combines TRBV21-1 with TRBJ1-2; the listed D gene, TRBD1, was not tested against the DNA. TRBV21-1 is noted as a pseudogene. This CDR3 has 17 residues. The CDR3 DNA reads TGTGCCAGCTGTAGGCCGGGACACCCTAGATTCAACTATGGCTACACCTTC. Translation gives CASCRPGHPRFNYGYTF.

The rearrangement joins TRBV27 to TRBJ2-3, with 13 bases fitting TRBD2. The CDR3 is 18 amino acids. Germline lookup yields CDR1 MNHEY and CDR2 SMNVEV (reference sequence). With V trimmed by 5 bases and J by 0 bases, 8 bases remained unmatched. The DNA of the CDR3 is TGTGCCAGCAGTCTTACTAGCGGGGGGGCCGCTAGCACAGATACGCAGTATTTT. The encoded protein is CASSLTSGGAASTDTQYF.

This sequence joins TRBV7-8 and TRBJ1-5; TRBD1 agrees at 7 bases. CDR3 length equals 13 residues. Germline values: CDR1 SGHVS, CDR2 FQNEAQ. V gave up 9 bases and J gave up 0 bases; unmatched junction bases: 2. Here the CDR3 reads CASQGVSNQPQHF. The CDR3 DNA follows: TGTGCCAGTCAGGGGGTTAGCAATCAGCCCCAGCATTTT.

The chain recombines TRBV14 with TRBJ1-3, with D hard to call. Looked up from germline, CDR1 is SGHDN and CDR2 is FVKESK. This CDR3 has 16 amino acids. The V and J ends lost 0 bases and 0 bases respectively, with 9 bases between them. For the CDR3, the DNA is TGTGCCAGCAGCCAAGATGAGCGGCTCTCTGGAAACACCATATATTTT. Its protein product is CASSQDERLSGNTIYF.

The chain couples TRBV7-9 to TRBJ1-5, with TRBD1 as a possible D gene (5 bases). This CDR3 is 17 amino acids long. Trimming took 4 bases from V and 3 from J, leaving 19 bases between them. Germline V gene data show CDR1 as SEHNR and CDR2 as FQNEAQ (reference sequence). The CDR3 here is CASSSSQVGRNNQPQHF. CDR3 DNA: TGTGCCAGCAGCTCCTCACAGGTAGGACGGAACAATCAGCCCCAGCATTTT.

For this clone: Other DNA sequences in this sample translate to the same CDR3. The chain carries TRBV18 and TRBJ2-5; the D gene is possibly TRBD1 (6 bases). Germline V gene lookup returns CDR1 KGHSH and CDR2 LQKENI. This CDR3 has 13 residues. Trimming removed 3 bases at V and 11 bases at J, with 16 bases between. This CDR3 is CASSPPQGLTQYF. CDR3 DNA: TGTGCCAGCTCACCGCCACAGGGCCTGACTCAGTACTTC.

V usage is TRBV5-4 and J usage is TRBJ2-3; TRBD2 agrees at 7 bases. The CDR3 is made up of 14 amino acids. Germline trimming cut 0 bases from V and 4 bases from J; bases unmatched to any gene: 2. The V gene's germline CDR1 is SGHNT and CDR2 YYREEE (reference sequence). The CDR3 loop is CASSLGLAADTQYF. The CDR3 coding sequence is TGTGCCAGCAGCTTGGGGCTAGCGGCAGATACGCAGTATTTT.

The chain couples TRBV6-5 to TRBJ2-7; D gene unclear. CDR1 is MNHEY, CDR2 SVGAGI, per germline. The CDR3 covers 14 residues. Trimming pared 7 bases from V and 2 bases from J, leaving 15 bases between. CDR3 nucleotides: TGTGCCAGCACCCGGACGAACGGTCCCTACGAGCAGTACTTC. This gives the protein CASTRTNGPYEQYF.

The chain uses TRBV19 and TRBJ1-1; D is uncertain. The CDR3 is made up of 16 amino acids. V was shortened by 3 bases and J by 0 bases, with 14 bases between the two germline ends. Germline V gene sequence: CDR1 LNHDA, CDR2 SQIVND (reference sequence). CDR3 in amino acids: CASSISLMTLNTEAFF. In nucleotides, the CDR3 is TGTGCCAGTAGTATCTCTCTGATGACACTGAACACTGAAGCTTTCTTT. The full variable domain, its missing parts supplied by reference TRBV19 and TRBJ1-1, is DGGITQSPKYLFRKEGQNVTLSCEQNLNHDAMYWYRQDPGQGLRLIYYSQIVNDFQKGDIAEGYSVSREKKESFPLTVTSAQKNPTAFYLCASSISLMTLNTEAFFGQGTRLTVV.

The gene calls are TRBV9 and TRBJ1-3; TRBD1 matches at 10 bases. This CDR3 has 17 amino acids. Germline V CDR1 and CDR2: SGDLS, YYNGEE. J lost 1 base, V lost 0 bases, and 4 bases had no gene match. The CDR3 DNA sequence: TGTGCCAGCAGCGTAGGAGGACAGGGGGGTTCTGGAAACACCATATATTTT. It translates to CASSVGGQGGSGNTIYF.

The V and J genes are TRBV30 and TRBJ1-6; tentative D call: TRBD1 (6 bases). The CDR3 loop spans 16 amino acids. The germline CDR1 and CDR2 sequences are GTSNPN and SVGIG (reference sequence). Trimming removed 3 bases at V and 6 bases at J, with 18 bases between. CDR3 in DNA: TGTGCCTGGAGGTCAGGGGTTTTGGCCCCTAATTCACCCCTCCACTTT. Residues: CAWRSGVLAPNSPLHF.